This T cell receptor beta chain was sequenced for a study of regulatory T cells in long-lasting Graves disease. Study in general: Graves' patients with a new diagnosis had received antithyroid drugs under 3 months.

V lost 4 bases and J 7 bases, leaving 11 bases between the germline ends. Germline V gene sequence: CDR1 SEHNR, CDR2 FQNEAQ (reference sequence). The CDR3 has 14 residues. Researchers made TCR beta libraries by using iRepertoire HTBI primers and running Arm-PCR on CDR3 regions. TCRdb re-called the multiplex PCR reads with MiXCR, one entry per CDR3 protein. The repertoire holds 680,000 or so distinct CDR3 sequences, with 16% as singletons. Specified time point: newly diagnosed GD, antithyroid drugs for less than 3 months. Extracted RNA from PBMCs served as the source of the TCR library. In addition, the sample was reused for a study of T cells in Graves' hyperthyroidism and ophthalmopathy.

The chain links TRBV7-9 to TRBJ1-6; D is perhaps TRBD1 (6 bases). This clonotype originated in a woman aged 30 to 39 with Graves disease. The sequencing here drew on peripheral blood mononuclear cells (PBMCs), taken at new diagnosis, from a patient treated with antithyroid drugs. In DNA form, the CDR3 reads TGTGCCAGCAGCTCCGCAGGGGACAATTCACCCCTCCACTTT. Translated, it gives CASSSAGDNSPLHF.